This T cell receptor (beta chain) appears in the sequencing data of a study of OX40 agonist ivuxolimab in advanced cancers. In the study overall: At 0.01 to 10 mg/kg, ivuxolimab was administered intravenously to patients every 2 weeks. Study outcomes and limitations: With doses of 0.1-3.0 mg/kg, partial responders showed among the lowest clonal expansion.

This CDR3 has 15 residues. CDR1 and CDR2 (germline): SGHTA, FQGTGA. V shed 5 bases and J shed 0 bases, with 14 bases lying between them. The assay was immunoSEQ multiplex PCR, and TCRdb's table has in-frame clones only and misses some. This table has roughly 28,000 clones, roughly 84% appearing once. Comments on this clone: The antigen is undetermined.

This receptor was taken from an adult with an advanced solid tumor such as melanoma, head and neck, liver or kidney cancer. The chain combines TRBV7-3 with TRBJ2-7, with D possibly being TRBD2 (5 bases). The material was CD4+ or CD8+ T cells sorted from blood, obtained in a trial of the OX40 agonist ivuxolimab. This chain's CDR3 is CASSPSPAGSYEQYF. The CDR3 DNA is TGTGCCAGCAGCCCATCCCCGGCGGGCTCCTACGAGCAGTACTTC.